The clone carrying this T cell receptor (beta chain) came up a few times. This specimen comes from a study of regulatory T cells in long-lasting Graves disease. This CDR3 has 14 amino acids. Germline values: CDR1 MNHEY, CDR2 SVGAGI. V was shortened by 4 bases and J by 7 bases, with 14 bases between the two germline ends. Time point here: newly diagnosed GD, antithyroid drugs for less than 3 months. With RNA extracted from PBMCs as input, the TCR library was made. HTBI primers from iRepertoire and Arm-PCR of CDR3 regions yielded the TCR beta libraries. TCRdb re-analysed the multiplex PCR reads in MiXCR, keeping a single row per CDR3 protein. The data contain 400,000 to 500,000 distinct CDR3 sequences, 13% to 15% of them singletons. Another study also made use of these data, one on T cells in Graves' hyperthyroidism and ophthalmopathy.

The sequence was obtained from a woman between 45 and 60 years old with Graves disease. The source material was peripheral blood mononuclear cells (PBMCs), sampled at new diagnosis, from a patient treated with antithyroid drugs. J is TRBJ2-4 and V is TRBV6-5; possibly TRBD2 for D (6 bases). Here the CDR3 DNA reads TGTGCCAGCAGTTCCCCGGGACTCGGGAACATTCAGTACTTC. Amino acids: CASSSPGLGNIQYF.